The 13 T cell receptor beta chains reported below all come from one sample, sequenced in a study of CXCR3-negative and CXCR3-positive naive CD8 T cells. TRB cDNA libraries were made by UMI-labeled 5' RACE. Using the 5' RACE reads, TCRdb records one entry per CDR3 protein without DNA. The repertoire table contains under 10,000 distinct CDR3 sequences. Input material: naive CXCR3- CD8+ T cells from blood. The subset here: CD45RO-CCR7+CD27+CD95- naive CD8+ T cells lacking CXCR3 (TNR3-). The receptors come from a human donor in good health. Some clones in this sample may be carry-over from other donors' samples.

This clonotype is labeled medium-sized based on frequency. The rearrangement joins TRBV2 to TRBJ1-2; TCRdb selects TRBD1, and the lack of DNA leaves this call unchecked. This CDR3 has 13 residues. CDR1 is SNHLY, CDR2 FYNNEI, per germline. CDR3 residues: CASNRDSGDGYTF.

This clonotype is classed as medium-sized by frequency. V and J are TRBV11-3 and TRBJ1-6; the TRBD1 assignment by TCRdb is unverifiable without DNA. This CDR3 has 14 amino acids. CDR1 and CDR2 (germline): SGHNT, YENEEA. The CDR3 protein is CASSPRQGNSPLHF. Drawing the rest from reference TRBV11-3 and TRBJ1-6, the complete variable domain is EAGVVQSPRYKIIEKKQPVAFWCNPISGHNTLYWYLQNLGQGPELLIRYENEEAVDDSQLPKDRFSAERLKGVDSTLKIQPAELGDSAVYLCASSPRQGNSPLHFGNGTRLTVT.

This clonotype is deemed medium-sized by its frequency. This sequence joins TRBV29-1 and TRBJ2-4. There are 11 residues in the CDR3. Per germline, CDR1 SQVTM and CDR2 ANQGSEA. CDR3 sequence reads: CSVVAKNIQYF.

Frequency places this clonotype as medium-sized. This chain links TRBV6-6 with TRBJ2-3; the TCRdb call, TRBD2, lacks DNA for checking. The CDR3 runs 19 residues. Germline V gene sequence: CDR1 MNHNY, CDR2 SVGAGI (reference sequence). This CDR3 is CASSYIVSPSGRRTDTQYF.

The CDR3 sequence is CASSLGSGNGYTF. The chain couples TRBV28 to TRBJ1-2; the D call of TRBD1 rests on TCRdb alone, since no DNA is present to check it. This CDR3 spans 13 amino acids. Per germline, CDR1 MDHEN and CDR2 SYDVKM.

The chain's CDR3 is CASSYTNTGELFF. This sequence joins TRBV6-2 or TRBV6-3 and TRBJ2-2. The CDR3 loop spans 13 amino acids. Germline loops: CDR1 MNHEY, CDR2 SVGEGT.

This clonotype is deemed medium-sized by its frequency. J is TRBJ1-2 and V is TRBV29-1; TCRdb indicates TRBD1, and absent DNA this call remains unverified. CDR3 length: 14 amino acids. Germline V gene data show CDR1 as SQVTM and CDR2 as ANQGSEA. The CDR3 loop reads CSGYTGGLRDGYTF.

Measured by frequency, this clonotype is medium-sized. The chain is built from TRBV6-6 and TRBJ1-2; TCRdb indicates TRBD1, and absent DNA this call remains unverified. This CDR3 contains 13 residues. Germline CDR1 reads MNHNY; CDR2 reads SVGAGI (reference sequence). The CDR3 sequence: CASSETGADGYTF.

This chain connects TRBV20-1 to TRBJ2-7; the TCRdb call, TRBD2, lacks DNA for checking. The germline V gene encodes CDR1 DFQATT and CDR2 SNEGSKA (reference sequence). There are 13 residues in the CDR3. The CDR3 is CSAPRGRAYEQYF.

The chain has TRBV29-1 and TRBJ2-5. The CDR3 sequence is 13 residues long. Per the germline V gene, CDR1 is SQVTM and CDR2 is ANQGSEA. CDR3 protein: CSVYLAGQETQYF.

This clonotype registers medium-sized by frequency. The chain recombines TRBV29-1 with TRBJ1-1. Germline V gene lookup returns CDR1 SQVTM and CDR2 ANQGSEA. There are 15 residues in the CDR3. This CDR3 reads CSVEDRRTPDTEAFF.

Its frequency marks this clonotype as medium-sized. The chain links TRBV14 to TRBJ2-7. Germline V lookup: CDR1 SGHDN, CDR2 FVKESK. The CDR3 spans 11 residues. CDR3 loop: CASSLNYEQYF.

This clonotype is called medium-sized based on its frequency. CDR3 region: CASSSALSGIDITDTQYF. The V and J genes are TRBV28 and TRBJ2-3; absent DNA, TCRdb's TRBD2 call cannot be checked. The CDR3 sequence is 18 residues long. In germline, CDR1 is MDHEN, CDR2 SYDVKM.